This T cell receptor (beta chain) was recorded in a study of blood T cell repertoires in COVID-19. Germline V lookup: CDR1 SGHRS, CDR2 YFSETQ. V lost 0 bases, J lost 1 base, and 8 bases lay in between. This CDR3 has 15 residues. Assay used: immunoSEQ multiplex PCR; TCRdb lists only in-frame clones, some missing. The table has some 150,000 clones, around 83% seen once; the top ten hold approximately 4%. The V and J genes are TRBV5-1 and TRBJ2-1, with a weak D call TRBD2 (6 bases). Sequencing used PBMCs or T cells enriched from blood (not recorded which). This receptor was obtained from a woman between 45 and 65 years old in a cohort exposed to, infected with or recovered from COVID-19 (not recorded which). The CDR3 DNA reads as TGCGCCAGCAGCTTGGGTGGACTATCCTACAATGAGCAGTTCTTC. Its protein is CASSLGGLSYNEQFF. Supplemented by reference TRBV5-1 and TRBJ2-1, the full variable domain reads KAGVTQTPRYLIKTRGQQVTLSCSPISGHRSVSWYQQTPGQGLQFLFEYFSETQRNKGNFPGRFSGRQFSNSRSEMNVSTLELGDSALYLCASSLGGLSYNEQFFGPGTRLTVL.